This TCR beta chain was identified during a study of somatic mutations in cytotoxic T cells in rheumatoid arthritis. Profiled with immunoSEQ multiplex PCR; TCRdb holds only in-frame clones, not every one. The sample records approximately 30,000 clones, 75% to 90% being singletons. The sample consisted of CD8+ T cells sorted from blood. The receptor's source is an adult with rheumatoid arthritis.

Here the CDR3 reads CASSESLAGVAGANVLTF. CDR3 sequence (DNA): TGTGCCAGCAGTGAGTCCCTTGCAGGTGTCGCTGGGGCCAACGTCCTGACTTTC. The chain is built from TRBV2 and TRBJ2-6; no reliable D call. CDR1 is SNHLY and CDR2 is FYNNEI in the germline V gene. The CDR3 is 18 amino acids. The V end was cut by 3 bases, the J end by 2 bases, with 17 bases between.